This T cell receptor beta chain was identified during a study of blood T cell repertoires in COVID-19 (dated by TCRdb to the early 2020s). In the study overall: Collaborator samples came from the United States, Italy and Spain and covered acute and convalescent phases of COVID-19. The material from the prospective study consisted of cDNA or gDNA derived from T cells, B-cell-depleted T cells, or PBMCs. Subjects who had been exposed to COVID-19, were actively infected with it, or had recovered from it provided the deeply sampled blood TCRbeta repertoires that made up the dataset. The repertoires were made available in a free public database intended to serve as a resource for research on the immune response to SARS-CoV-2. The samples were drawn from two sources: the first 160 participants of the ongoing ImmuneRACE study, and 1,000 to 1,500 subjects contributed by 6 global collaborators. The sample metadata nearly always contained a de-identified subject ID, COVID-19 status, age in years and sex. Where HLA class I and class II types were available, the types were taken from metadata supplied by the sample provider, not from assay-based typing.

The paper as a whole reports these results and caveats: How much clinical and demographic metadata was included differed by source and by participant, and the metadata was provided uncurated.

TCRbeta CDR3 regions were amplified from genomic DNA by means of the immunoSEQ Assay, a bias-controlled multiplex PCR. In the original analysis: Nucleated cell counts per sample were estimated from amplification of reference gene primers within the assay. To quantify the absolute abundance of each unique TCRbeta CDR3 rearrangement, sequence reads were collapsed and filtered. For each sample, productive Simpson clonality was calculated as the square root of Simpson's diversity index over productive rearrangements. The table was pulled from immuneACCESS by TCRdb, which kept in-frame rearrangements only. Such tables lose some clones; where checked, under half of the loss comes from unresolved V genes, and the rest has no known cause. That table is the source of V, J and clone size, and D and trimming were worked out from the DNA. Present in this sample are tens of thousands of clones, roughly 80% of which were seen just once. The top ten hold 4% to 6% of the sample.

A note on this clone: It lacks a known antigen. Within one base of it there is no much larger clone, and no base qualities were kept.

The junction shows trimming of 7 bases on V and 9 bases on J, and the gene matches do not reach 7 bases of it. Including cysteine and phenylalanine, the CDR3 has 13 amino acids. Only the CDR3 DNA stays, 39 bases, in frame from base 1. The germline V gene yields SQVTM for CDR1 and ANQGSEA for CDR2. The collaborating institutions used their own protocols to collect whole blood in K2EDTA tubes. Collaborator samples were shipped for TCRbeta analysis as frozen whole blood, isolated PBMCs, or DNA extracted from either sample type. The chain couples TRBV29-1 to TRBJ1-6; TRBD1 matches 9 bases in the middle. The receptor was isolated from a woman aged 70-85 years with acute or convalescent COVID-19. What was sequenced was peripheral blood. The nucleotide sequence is TGCAGCGCCCGGACAGGGGTGGGTTCACCCCTCCACTTT. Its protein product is CSARTGVGSPLHF.